These 3 T cell receptor beta chains came from one sample sequenced in a study of blood T cell repertoires in COVID-19. The assay was immunoSEQ multiplex PCR, and TCRdb's table has in-frame clones only and misses some. The table has about 120,000 clones, more than 75% seen once. The sample taken for sequencing was peripheral blood. The receptors were gathered from a woman between 50 and 59 years old with acute or convalescent COVID-19.

This chain joins TRBV20-1 and TRBJ2-4, with D perhaps matching TRBD2 (6 bases). Germline values: CDR1 DFQATT, CDR2 SNEGSKA (reference sequence). The length of the CDR3 is 14 residues. Between the trimmed V and J ends, which lost 3 bases and 6 bases, there was a span of 15 bases. This chain's CDR3 is CSASSSLGGNIQYF. CDR3 nucleotides: TGCAGTGCTAGTAGTAGTCTGGGGGGAAACATTCAGTACTTC.

The chain recombines TRBV18 with TRBJ1-1, with D unresolved. V was pared by 0 bases and J by 10 bases, with 12 bases between. The CDR3 consists of 13 residues. Germline lookup yields CDR1 KGHSH and CDR2 LQKENI. As DNA, the CDR3 is TGTGCCAGCTCACCACCGAGGCGAGAAGGAGCTTTCTTT. Its translation: CASSPPRREGAFF.

The chain recombines TRBV19 with TRBJ2-6; the match to TRBD1 covers 7 bases. Germline values: CDR1 LNHDA, CDR2 SQIVND (reference sequence). Trimming cost V 4 bases and J 0 bases; bases outside gene matches: 0. The CDR3 runs to 15 residues. CDR3 DNA sequence: TGTGCCAGTAGTAGGGACAGCTCTGGGGCCAACGTCCTGACTTTC. Protein: CASSRDSSGANVLTF.